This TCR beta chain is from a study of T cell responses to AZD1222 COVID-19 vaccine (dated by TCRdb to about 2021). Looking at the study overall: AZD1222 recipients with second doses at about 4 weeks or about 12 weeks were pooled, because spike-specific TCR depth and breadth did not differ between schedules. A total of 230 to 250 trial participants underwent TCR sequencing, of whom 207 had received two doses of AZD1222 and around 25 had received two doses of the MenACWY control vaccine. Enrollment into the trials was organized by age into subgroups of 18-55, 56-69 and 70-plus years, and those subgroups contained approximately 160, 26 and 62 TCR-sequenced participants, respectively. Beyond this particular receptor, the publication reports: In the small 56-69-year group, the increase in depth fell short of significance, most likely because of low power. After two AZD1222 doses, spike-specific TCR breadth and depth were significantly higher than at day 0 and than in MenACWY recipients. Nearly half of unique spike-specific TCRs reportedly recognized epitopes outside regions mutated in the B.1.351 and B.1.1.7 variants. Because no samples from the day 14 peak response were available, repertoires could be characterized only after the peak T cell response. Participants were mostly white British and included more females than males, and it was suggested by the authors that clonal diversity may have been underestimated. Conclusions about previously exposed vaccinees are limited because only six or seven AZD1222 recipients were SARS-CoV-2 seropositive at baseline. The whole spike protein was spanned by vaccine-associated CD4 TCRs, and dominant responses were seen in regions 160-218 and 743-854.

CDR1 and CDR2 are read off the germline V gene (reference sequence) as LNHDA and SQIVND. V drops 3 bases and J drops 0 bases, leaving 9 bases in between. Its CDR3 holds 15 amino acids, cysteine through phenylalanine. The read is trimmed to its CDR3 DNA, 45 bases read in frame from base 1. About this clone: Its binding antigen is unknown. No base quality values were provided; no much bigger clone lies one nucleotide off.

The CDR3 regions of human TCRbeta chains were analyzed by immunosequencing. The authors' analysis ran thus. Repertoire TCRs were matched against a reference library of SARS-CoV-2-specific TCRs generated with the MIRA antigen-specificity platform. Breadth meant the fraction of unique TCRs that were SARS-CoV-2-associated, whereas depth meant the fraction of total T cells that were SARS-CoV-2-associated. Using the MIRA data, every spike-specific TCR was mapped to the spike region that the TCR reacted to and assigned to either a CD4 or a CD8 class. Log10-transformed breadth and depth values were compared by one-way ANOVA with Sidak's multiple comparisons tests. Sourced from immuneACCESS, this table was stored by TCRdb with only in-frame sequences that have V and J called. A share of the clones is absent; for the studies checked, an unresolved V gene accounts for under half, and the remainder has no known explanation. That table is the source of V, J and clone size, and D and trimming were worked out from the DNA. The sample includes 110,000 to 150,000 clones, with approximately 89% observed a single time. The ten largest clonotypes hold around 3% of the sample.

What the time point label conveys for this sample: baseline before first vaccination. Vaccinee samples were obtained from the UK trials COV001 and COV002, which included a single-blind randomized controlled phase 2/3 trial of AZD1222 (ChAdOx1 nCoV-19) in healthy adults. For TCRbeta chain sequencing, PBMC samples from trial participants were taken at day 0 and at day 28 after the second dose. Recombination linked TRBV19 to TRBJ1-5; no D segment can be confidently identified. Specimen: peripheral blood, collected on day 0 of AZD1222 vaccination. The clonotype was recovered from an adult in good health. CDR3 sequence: CASSISVYSNQPQHF. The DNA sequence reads TGTGCCAGTAGTATCTCAGTCTATAGCAATCAGCCCCAGCATTTT.